This entry features one T cell receptor beta chain sequence. Per the authors' pipeline: Amplification of reference gene primers provided the estimated nucleated cell counts. Using immunoSEQ multiplex PCR, the repertoire was profiled, and TCRdb retains in-frame clones only, with some absent. V and J calls and clone size come straight from that table; D and trimming were deduced from the DNA. Of 250,000 or so clones in the sample, roughly nine tenths were seen once. This sample is drawn from a study of blood T cell repertoires in COVID-19. Study-wide context: Donors in the United States, Italy and Spain gave samples during acute or convalescent COVID-19. T cells, B-cell-depleted T cells, or PBMCs provided the cDNA or gDNA that served as material.

The V gene's germline CDR1 is ENHRY and CDR2 SYGVKD. Unmatched junction bases numbered 8, after V lost 11 bases and J lost 0 bases. The CDR3 consists of 14 residues. This sequence joins TRBV10-3 and TRBJ2-7; TRBD2 aligns across 9 bases. Sequencing was performed on peripheral blood. The sequence derives from a man in his sixties with acute or convalescent COVID-19. In DNA, the CDR3 is TGTGCCGTGACTAGCGGCATAGACTCCTACGAGCAGTACTTC. Protein sequence: CAVTSGIDSYEQYF.